This TCR beta chain was sequenced during a study of shared clonotypes between healthy human individuals. For the study at large: CD8 memory received one plate per donor, CD8 naive two, CD4 memory three and CD4 naive three. Study conclusions and caveats: Roughly 4.6% of naive CD4 clonotypes were common to a handful of donors.

Deep was the level at which the assay was run. Sorted-subset replicate PCR reactions contained approximately 190 ng DNA, corresponding to approximately 30,000 T cell genomes. Libraries were prepared by immunoSEQ multiplex PCR; TCRdb keeps only in-frame clonotypes and omits some of them. The sample shows roughly 2,500,000 clones, 93% of them seen only once. Worth noting for this clone: Its antigen is not known.

This clonotype was obtained from a man between 18 and 35 years old in good health. Some clones in this sample may be carry-over from other donors' samples. Sequenced material: naive CD4+ T cells from PBMCs. Subset here: CD45RA+ positively selected.

The chain's CDR3 is CASSWRGRETYGYTF. The CDR3 DNA is TGTGCCAGCAGTTGGAGGGGCAGGGAGACCTATGGCTACACCTTC. The gene calls are TRBV27 and TRBJ1-2, with TRBD1 as a possible D gene (5 bases). The V end lost 4 bases, the J end lost 4 bases, and 16 bases lay between the germline ends. This CDR3 is built from 15 residues. In germline, CDR1 is MNHEY, CDR2 SMNVEV (reference sequence).